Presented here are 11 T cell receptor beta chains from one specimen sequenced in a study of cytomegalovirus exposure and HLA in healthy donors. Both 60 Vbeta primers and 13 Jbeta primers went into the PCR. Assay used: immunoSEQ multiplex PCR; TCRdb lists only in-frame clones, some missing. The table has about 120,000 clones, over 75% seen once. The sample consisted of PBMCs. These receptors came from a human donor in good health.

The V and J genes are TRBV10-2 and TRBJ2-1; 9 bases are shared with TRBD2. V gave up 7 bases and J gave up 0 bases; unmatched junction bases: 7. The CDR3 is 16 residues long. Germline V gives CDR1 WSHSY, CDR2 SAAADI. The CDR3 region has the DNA TGCGCCAGCAAGGCTAGCGGGGCGAGCTCCTACAATGAGCAGTTCTTC. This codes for CASKASGASSYNEQFF.

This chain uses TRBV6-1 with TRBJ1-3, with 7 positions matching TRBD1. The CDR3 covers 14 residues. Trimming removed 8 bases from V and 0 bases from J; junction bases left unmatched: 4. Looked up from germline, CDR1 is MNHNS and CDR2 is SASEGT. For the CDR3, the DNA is TGTGCCAGCCATGCAGGGGGCTCTGGAAACACCATATATTTT. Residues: CASHAGGSGNTIYF.

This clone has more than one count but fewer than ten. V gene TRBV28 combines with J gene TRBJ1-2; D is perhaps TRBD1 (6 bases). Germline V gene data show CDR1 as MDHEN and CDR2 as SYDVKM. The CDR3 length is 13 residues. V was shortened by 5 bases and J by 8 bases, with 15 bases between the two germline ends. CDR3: CASSPTGSLGYTF. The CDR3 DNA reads TGTGCCAGCAGTCCTACAGGGTCGTTGGGCTACACCTTC.

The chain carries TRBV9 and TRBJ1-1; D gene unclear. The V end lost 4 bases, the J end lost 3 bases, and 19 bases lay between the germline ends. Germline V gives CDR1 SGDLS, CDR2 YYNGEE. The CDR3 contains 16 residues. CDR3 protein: CASSSSLGTGDTEAFF. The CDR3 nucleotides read TGTGCCAGCAGCTCCAGTCTGGGTACCGGGGACACTGAAGCTTTCTTT.

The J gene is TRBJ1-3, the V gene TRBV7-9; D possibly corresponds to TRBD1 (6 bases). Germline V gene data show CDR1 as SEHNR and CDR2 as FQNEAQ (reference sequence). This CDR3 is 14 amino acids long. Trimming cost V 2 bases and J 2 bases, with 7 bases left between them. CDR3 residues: CASSLQGTGNTIYF. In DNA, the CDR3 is TGTGCCAGCAGCTTACAGGGGACTGGAAACACCATATATTTT.

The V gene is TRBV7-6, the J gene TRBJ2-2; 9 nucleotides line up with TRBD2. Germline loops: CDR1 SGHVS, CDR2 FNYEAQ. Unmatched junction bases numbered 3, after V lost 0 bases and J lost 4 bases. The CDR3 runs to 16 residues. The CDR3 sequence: CASSLAAGGSTGELFF. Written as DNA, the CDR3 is TGTGCCAGCAGCTTAGCAGCGGGAGGAAGCACCGGGGAGCTGTTTTTT.

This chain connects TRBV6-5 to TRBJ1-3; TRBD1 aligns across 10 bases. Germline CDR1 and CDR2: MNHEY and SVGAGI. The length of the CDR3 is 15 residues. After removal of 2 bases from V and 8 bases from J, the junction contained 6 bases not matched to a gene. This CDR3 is CASSYPGQGEDTIYF. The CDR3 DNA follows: TGTGCCAGCAGTTACCCCGGACAGGGGGAGGACACCATATATTTT.

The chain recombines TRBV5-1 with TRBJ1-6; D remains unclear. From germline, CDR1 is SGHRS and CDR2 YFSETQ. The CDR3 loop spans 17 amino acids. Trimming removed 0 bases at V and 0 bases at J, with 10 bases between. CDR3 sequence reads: CASSLDPGSSYNSPLHF. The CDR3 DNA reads TGCGCCAGCAGCTTGGATCCGGGGAGCTCCTATAATTCACCCCTCCACTTT.

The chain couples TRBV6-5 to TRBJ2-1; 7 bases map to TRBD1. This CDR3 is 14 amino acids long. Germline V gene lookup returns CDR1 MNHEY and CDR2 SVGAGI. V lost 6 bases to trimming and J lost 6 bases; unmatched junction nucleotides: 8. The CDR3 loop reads CASRRAGGTNEQFF. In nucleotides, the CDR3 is TGTGCCAGCAGAAGGGCAGGGGGAACCAATGAGCAGTTCTTC.

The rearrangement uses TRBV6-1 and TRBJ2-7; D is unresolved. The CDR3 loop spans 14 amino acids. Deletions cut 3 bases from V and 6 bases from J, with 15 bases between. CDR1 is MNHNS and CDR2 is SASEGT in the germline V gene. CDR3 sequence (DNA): TGTGCCAGCAGTGACCGACTCCTTGCCCCCGAGCAGTACTTC. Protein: CASSDRLLAPEQYF.

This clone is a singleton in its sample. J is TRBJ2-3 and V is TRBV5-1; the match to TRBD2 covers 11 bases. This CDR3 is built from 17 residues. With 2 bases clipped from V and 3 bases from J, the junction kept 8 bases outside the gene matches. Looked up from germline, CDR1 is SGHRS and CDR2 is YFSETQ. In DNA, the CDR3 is TGCGCCAGCAGCTTCGGCCTGACTAGCGGGACAACAGATACGCAGTATTTT. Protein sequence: CASSFGLTSGTTDTQYF.